The 25 T cell receptor beta chains below come from one sample, sequenced in a study of beta chain features in type 1 diabetes (dated by TCRdb to 2016 to 2018). What the authors observed across the whole study: In all four CD4+ subsets, TCRB CDR3 length was moderately but significantly shorter in type 1 diabetes patients.

These receptors' targets are unknown. Library construction relied on the immunoSEQ multiplex PCR assay. The entire amount of isolated RNA was reverse transcribed using the High Capacity cDNA Reverse Transcription Kit, so the sequenced TCRB transcripts were expressed ones. TCRdb re-hosts the immuneACCESS table, in-frame sequences only. Its copies lack some clones; in the studies checked, an unresolved V gene accounts for under half of them, and the cause for the rest is not known. A total of 500,000 to 850,000 clones appear in this sample, over 11% of them only once. The top ten clones comprise less than 0.04% of the sample. Input material: naive CD4+ T cells from blood. The cell subset or site label of this sample denotes: true naive CD4+ T cells. Every receptor here comes from a man aged 18-30 years with type 1 diabetes.

V is TRBV5-6 and J is TRBJ1-1, with TRBD1 identical over 9 bases. The ends lost 4 bases at V and 5 bases at J; junction bases unmatched: 3. CDR3 length: 13 residues. The V gene's germline CDR1 is SGHDT and CDR2 YYEEEE. The CDR3 DNA reads TGTGCCAGCAGCCGGGACAGGGCAACTGAAGCTTTCTTT. This translates into CASSRDRATEAFF. Using reference TRBV5-6 and TRBJ1-1 for the parts outside the CDR3, the full variable domain is DAGVTQSPTHLIKTRGQQVTLRCSPKSGHDTVSWYQQALGQGPQFIFQYYEEEERQRGNFPDRFSGHQFPNYSSELNVNALLLGDSALYLCASSRDRATEAFFGQGTRLTVV.

This clone has just one count. The chain joins TRBV7-2 to TRBJ1-2; D is unclear. Trimming pared 1 base from V and 0 bases from J, leaving 9 bases between. The CDR3 runs 15 residues. The germline CDR1 and CDR2 sequences are SGHTA and FQGNSA. The CDR3 nucleotides read TGTGCCAGCAGCTTAGATCTGGGGACTAACTATGGCTACACCTTC. Its translation is CASSLDLGTNYGYTF.

This clone was observed a handful of times. The chain uses TRBV4-3 and TRBJ2-1; maybe TRBD2 (6 bases). Per the germline V gene, CDR1 is LGHNA and CDR2 is YSLEER. Trimming removed 4 bases from V and 3 bases from J, with 10 bases in between. This CDR3 has 14 amino acids. CDR3 coding DNA: TGCGCCAGCAGCCGAGCGGGTAGCTACAATGAGCAGTTCTTC. This gives the protein CASSRAGSYNEQFF.

The chain links TRBV7-2 to TRBJ2-7; TRBD2 matches 11 bases. J lost 4 bases, V lost 3 bases, and 5 bases had no gene match. This CDR3 spans 15 amino acids. Germline values: CDR1 SGHTA, CDR2 FQGNSA. This chain's CDR3 is CASSFTSGGSYEQYF. The CDR3 DNA is TGTGCCAGCAGCTTTACTAGCGGGGGTTCGTACGAGCAGTACTTC. Supplemented by reference TRBV7-2 and TRBJ2-7, the full variable domain reads GAGVSQSPSNKVTEKGKDVELRCDPISGHTALYWYRQSLGQGLEFLIYFQGNSAPDKSGLPSDRFSAERTGGSVSTLTIQRTQQEDSAVYLCASSFTSGGSYEQYFGPGTRLTVT.

Only a few counts were recorded for this clone. The rearrangement joins TRBV15 to TRBJ1-2; TRBD1 matches at 10 bases. This CDR3 is 15 amino acids long. V dropped 0 bases and J dropped 2; count of bases not matched to a gene: 0. Germline lookup yields CDR1 LNHNV and CDR2 YYDKDF (reference sequence). For the CDR3, the DNA is TGTGCCACCAGCAGAGAGGACAGGGGGAACTATGGCTACACCTTC. The encoded protein is CATSREDRGNYGYTF. The full variable domain, with the rest looked up from reference TRBV15 and TRBJ1-2, is DAMVIQNPRYQVTQFGKPVTLSCSQTLNHNVMYWYQQKSSQAPKLLFHYYDKDFNNEADTPDNFQSRRPNTSFCFLDIRSPGLGDTAMYLCATSREDRGNYGYTFGSGTRLTVV.

This clone was detected a few times. The chain uses TRBV19 and TRBJ2-3; the D gene is possibly TRBD1 (6 bases). The CDR3 has 13 amino acids. Germline CDR1 and CDR2: LNHDA and SQIVND (reference sequence). V was shortened by 10 bases and J by 2 bases, with 13 bases between the two germline ends. Here the CDR3 DNA reads TGTGCCACAAACGGACAGTACACAGATACGCAGTATTTT. Protein sequence: CATNGQYTDTQYF.

There are a few counts of this clone. The CDR3 DNA reads TGCGCCAGCAGCTTGCCCGGAGGCGGCGGCGGGGTTGGCTACACCTTC. Translation gives CASSLPGGGGGVGYTF. The chain recombines TRBV5-1 with TRBJ1-2; D remains ambiguous. Germline V gene data show CDR1 as SGHRS and CDR2 as YFSETQ. The CDR3 has 16 residues. V lost 1 base to trimming and J lost 7 bases, with 20 bases between them.

This clone was picked up a small number of times. The chain uses TRBV21-1 and TRBJ2-7; TRBD2, the table's D call, lacks a check against the DNA. TRBV21-1 is a pseudogene segment. The CDR3 runs 20 residues. The CDR3 coding sequence is TGTGCCAGCAGCACAGGGGCAACGGGGGGGATCCAGCGGGAGGTCGGCGAGCAGTACTTC. This translates into CASSTGATGGIQREVGEQYF.

The table lists this clone with a few counts. V and J are TRBV6-5 and TRBJ1-1; no firm D call. Germline V gene sequence: CDR1 MNHEY, CDR2 SVGAGI. V gave up 2 bases and J gave up 6 bases, with 10 bases separating them. The CDR3 covers 13 residues. The CDR3 bases are TGTGCCAGCAGTTACGAACGTTTCGCTGAAGCTTTCTTT. It codes for CASSYERFAEAFF.

In this sample, this clone turned up a few times. The J gene is TRBJ2-1, the V gene TRBV30; D unresolved. The CDR3 spans 12 residues. V gave up 5 bases and J gave up 6 bases, with 11 bases separating them. Germline lookup yields CDR1 GTSNPN and CDR2 SVGIG (reference sequence). The CDR3 coding sequence is TGTGCCTGGTCCTTTGCGTCCAATGAGCAGTTCTTC. This translates into CAWSFASNEQFF.

This clone was detected a few times. The V gene is TRBV15, the J gene TRBJ2-7; 7 nucleotides align to TRBD1. The V gene end was trimmed by 2 bases and the J gene end by 3 bases; junction bases not matched to a gene: 7. Germline CDR1 and CDR2: LNHNV and YYDKDF (reference sequence). CDR3 size: 15 residues. Here the CDR3 reads CATSRNRGPFYEQYF. The CDR3, as DNA: TGTGCCACCAGCAGAAACAGGGGACCCTTCTACGAGCAGTACTTC.

This clone was seen only a few times. V usage is TRBV2 and J usage is TRBJ2-3, with TRBD2 identical over 11 bases. J gave up 3 bases and V 6 bases, and 2 bases lay outside the gene matches. Per germline, CDR1 SNHLY and CDR2 FYNNEI. The CDR3 consists of 14 residues. CDR3: CASRGLAVTDTQYF. The CDR3 coding sequence is TGTGCCAGCAGGGGACTAGCGGTAACAGATACGCAGTATTTT.

The chain joins TRBV25-1 to TRBJ2-7; D ambiguous. CDR3 length: 13 amino acids. Germline V gene sequence: CDR1 MGHDK, CDR2 SYGVNS. Between the trimmed V and J ends, which lost 0 bases and 6 bases, there was a span of 9 bases. This CDR3 reads CASSEYRAGEQYF. In nucleotides, the CDR3 is TGTGCCAGCAGTGAATATCGGGCTGGCGAGCAGTACTTC.

This sequence joins TRBV7-9 and TRBJ2-3, with D possibly matching TRBD1 (5 bases). V was shortened by 5 bases and J by 0 bases, with 15 bases between the two germline ends. Germline V gives CDR1 SEHNR, CDR2 FQNEAQ (reference sequence). CDR3 size: 16 residues. This chain's CDR3 is CASSPQGYRSTDTQYF. In DNA form, the CDR3 reads TGTGCCAGCAGCCCTCAGGGTTATAGAAGCACAGATACGCAGTATTTT.

The genes are TRBV2 and TRBJ2-2; TRBD2 might be the D (6 bases). Germline loops: CDR1 SNHLY, CDR2 FYNNEI. Trimming removed 3 bases from V and 7 bases from J, with 6 bases in between. The CDR3 extends over 12 amino acids. The DNA of the CDR3 is TGTGCCAGCAGTGAGACTAGCGGGGAGCTGTTTTTT. Its protein product is CASSETSGELFF.

The chain couples TRBV30 to TRBJ2-6; 8 nucleotides line up with TRBD1. The CDR3 length is 17 residues. Germline lookup yields CDR1 GTSNPN and CDR2 SVGIG (reference sequence). With 6 bases clipped from V and 3 bases from J, the junction kept 13 bases outside the gene matches. The DNA of the CDR3 is TGTGCCTGTACCGGGACAGGCGACCGTTATGGGGCCAACGTCCTGACTTTC. It specifies CACTGTGDRYGANVLTF.

This clone was seen a single time. The CDR3 loop is CAWSPISFYEQYF. CDR3 nucleotides: TGTGCCTGGAGTCCTATTAGCTTCTACGAGCAGTACTTC. The V call is TRBV30, the J call TRBJ2-7; D not certain. V lost 2 bases to trimming and J lost 3 bases, with 11 bases between them. This CDR3 is built from 13 residues. Germline CDR1 reads GTSNPN; CDR2 reads SVGIG (reference sequence).

The V and J genes are TRBV27 and TRBJ2-6; the D gene is possibly TRBD1 (5 bases). The CDR3 sequence is 17 residues long. Germline loops: CDR1 MNHEY, CDR2 SMNVEV (reference sequence). The V end lost 6 bases, the J end lost 0 bases, and 15 bases lay between the germline ends. The CDR3 reads CASSPAGHFSGANVLTF. CDR3 DNA: TGTGCCAGCAGCCCAGCCGGACACTTCTCTGGGGCCAACGTCCTGACTTTC.

This clone showed up just a few times. This chain links TRBV18 with TRBJ2-7, with TRBD2 matching 10 bases. Germline-derived CDR1 and CDR2 are KGHSH and LQKENI. The CDR3 is 14 amino acids. The junction had 4 bases not matched to a gene; V was cut back by 5 bases and J by 3 bases. The DNA for the CDR3 is TGTGCCAGCTCAGCTTCTAGCGGGAGCTACGAGCAGTACTTC. It translates to CASSASSGSYEQYF.

A few counts support this clone. This chain uses TRBV25-1 with TRBJ2-7; 10 nucleotides align to TRBD1. V was clipped by 6 bases and J by 2 bases; unmatched bases: 4. Germline V gene data show CDR1 as MGHDK and CDR2 as SYGVNS. This CDR3 has 14 amino acids. The CDR3 DNA is TGTGCCAGCAGCGGGACAGGGGCCCCCTACGAGCAGTACTTC. Translated, it gives CASSGTGAPYEQYF.

This clone appeared once. V is TRBV5-6 and J is TRBJ2-3; TRBD2 is a possible D gene (5 bases). Germline assignment: CDR1 SGHDT and CDR2 YYEEEE. The CDR3 loop spans 12 amino acids. V gave up 2 bases and J gave up 6 bases, with 7 bases separating them. CDR3 residues: CASSFLADTQYF. CDR3 nucleotide sequence: TGTGCCAGCAGCTTTTTAGCGGATACGCAGTATTTT. The full variable domain, completed using reference TRBV5-6 and TRBJ2-3, is DAGVTQSPTHLIKTRGQQVTLRCSPKSGHDTVSWYQQALGQGPQFIFQYYEEEERQRGNFPDRFSGHQFPNYSSELNVNALLLGDSALYLCASSFLADTQYFGPGTRLTVL.

This chain connects TRBV2 to TRBJ2-7; D possibly matches TRBD1 or TRBD2 (6 bases each). V lost 6 bases to trimming and J lost 7 bases, with 19 bases between them. CDR3 length: 14 amino acids. Germline V lookup: CDR1 SNHLY, CDR2 FYNNEI. The CDR3 coding sequence is TGTGCCAGCAGGGCCGGGACGGGGGCTGCTGAGCAGTACTTC. This codes for CASRAGTGAAEQYF.

This sequence joins TRBV25-1 and TRBJ1-6, with TRBD1 identical over 8 bases. This CDR3 is built from 15 residues. Germline V gives CDR1 MGHDK, CDR2 SYGVNS. Trimming at V came to 2 bases and at J to 10 bases, leaving 7 bases not matched to a gene. Written as DNA, the CDR3 is TGTGCCAGCAGTGAACAGACAGGGGCCTTGTCACCCCTCCACTTT. Translating it yields CASSEQTGALSPLHF.

The chain links TRBV14 to TRBJ1-4, with D uncertain. V was shortened by 6 bases and J by 7 bases, with 15 bases between the two germline ends. The CDR3 totals 14 residues. The germline V gene has CDR1 SGHDN and CDR2 FVKESK. In DNA form, the CDR3 reads TGTGCCAGCAGTCCGGGATCCAGAGGTGAAAAACTGTTTTTT. Translation: CASSPGSRGEKLFF.

This clone appeared a few times. The chain uses TRBV5-4 and TRBJ2-1; TRBD1 agrees at 8 bases. CDR1 is SGHNT, CDR2 YYREEE, per germline (reference sequence). V gave up 0 bases and J gave up 6 bases; unmatched junction bases: 8. The CDR3 has 16 amino acids. The CDR3 loop is CASSLGTGTELNEQFF. The CDR3, as DNA: TGTGCCAGCAGCTTGGGGACAGGGACTGAACTCAATGAGCAGTTCTTC.